These 10 T cell receptor beta chains came from one sample sequenced in a study of tumor-infiltrating lymphocytes in primary liver carcinoma. Making TCR beta cDNA involved roughly 500 ng total RNA and a constant-region primer. Slightly modified ARM-PCR served as the procedure for the TCR beta libraries. These libraries came from three rounds of nested multiplex PCR. For around 10 cycles apiece, the opening two PCR rounds ran with TRBV1-TRBV30 forward primers and a C-beta reverse primer. TCRdb independently ran MiXCR on the multiplex PCR reads; one entry per CDR3 protein. The repertoire holds 300,000 to 400,000 distinct CDR3 sequences, with over 55% as singletons. Germline DNA was also extracted, while the blood RNA originated from unsorted whole blood. The source material was peripheral blood. The receptor set was obtained from a man in his forties with primary liver carcinoma and hepatitis B virus infection.

With respect to this clonotype: Relative to the germline gene, one junction end is altered; a read error may explain this. The gene calls are TRBV6-5 and TRBJ2-2, with D possibly being TRBD1 (6 bases). Germline-derived CDR1 and CDR2 are MNHEY and SVGAGI. This CDR3 has 16 residues. The DNA for the CDR3 is TGTGCCAGCGGTTATTTCGGGACATGGGGGAACGGGGAGCTGTTTTTT. Translated: CASGYFGTWGNGELFF.

The chain couples TRBV4-3 to TRBJ1-2, with unresolved D. There are 14 residues in the CDR3. Per germline, CDR1 LGHNA and CDR2 YSLEER. V shed 10 bases and J shed 8 bases, with 23 bases lying between them. The CDR3 DNA follows: TGCGCCATCGGCCAAGATAGGAGGGTGCAGGGCTACACCTTC. Translation: CAIGQDRRVQGYTF.

The chain employs TRBV5-4 and TRBJ2-5; D is unclear. The CDR3 spans 12 residues. The germline gives CDR1 SGHNT, CDR2 YYREEE (reference sequence). Trimming cost V 3 bases and J 5 bases, with 8 bases left between them. The CDR3 spells CASSSQLETQYF. CDR3 nucleotide sequence: TGTGCCAGCAGCTCGCAACTCGAGACCCAGTACTTC.

This clonotype was counted only a few times. The rearrangement uses TRBV5-1 and TRBJ2-7; 7 bases match TRBD2. The V gene's germline CDR1 is SGHRS and CDR2 YFSETQ. There are 15 residues in the CDR3. The junction had 9 bases not matched to a gene; V was cut back by 0 bases and J by 6 bases. CDR3 DNA sequence: TGCGCCAGCAGCTTGGGGGCGGGAGTTTCCACCGAGCAGTACTTC. It codes for CASSLGAGVSTEQYF. The whole variable domain, remainder taken from reference TRBV5-1 and TRBJ2-7, is KAGVTQTPRYLIKTRGQQVTLSCSPISGHRSVSWYQQTPGQGLQFLFEYFSETQRNKGNFPGRFSGRQFSNSRSEMNVSTLELGDSALYLCASSLGAGVSTEQYFGPGTRLTVT.

The chain recombines TRBV4-2 with TRBJ2-1, with 7 bases lining up with TRBD2. The ends lost 5 bases at V and 8 bases at J; junction bases unmatched: 15. This CDR3 has 16 residues. Germline CDR1 reads LGHNA; CDR2 reads YNFKEQ. CDR3 nucleotide sequence: TGTGCCAGCAGCTCTCTAGTGGGAGGGCCTATGGATGAGCAGTTCTTC. It encodes CASSSLVGGPMDEQFF.

As to this clonotype: Mismatch with germline at one junction end may stem from a read error. The chain joins TRBV28 to TRBJ2-1; TRBD1 aligns across 7 bases. The CDR3 is 12 residues long. The germline V gene encodes CDR1 MDHEN and CDR2 SYDVKM. The CDR3 nucleotides read TGTGACAGCAGTCAGGGGGAGAGGGAGCAGTTCTTC. This codes for CDSSQGEREQFF.

The genes are TRBV12-3 or TRBV12-4 and TRBJ2-1; 10 bases are shared with TRBD2. This CDR3 has 18 amino acids. Losses at the gene ends were 3 bases for V and 2 bases for J; bases not matched to a gene: 10. CDR3 coding DNA: TGTGCCAGCAGTTTCACAACTCTAGCGGGAGACGCCTACAATGAGCAGTTCTTC. Amino acids: CASSFTTLAGDAYNEQFF.

A word on this clonotype: Germline is not matched at one junction end, which may reflect a read error. This chain connects TRBV6-1 to TRBJ1-2; D gene uncertain. The germline gives CDR1 MNHNS, CDR2 SASEGT. CDR3 size: 16 residues. The CDR3 nucleotides are TGTGGCAGCAGCGCACCCGGCGGAGTAACTAACTATGGCTACACCTTC. The encoded protein is CGSSAPGGVTNYGYTF.

In this sample, this clonotype turned up a few times. This chain's CDR3 is CSADVTDYNEQFF. The CDR3 coding sequence is TGCAGTGCCGACGTGACAGATTACAATGAGCAGTTCTTC. The chain has TRBV20-1 and TRBJ2-1; D may be TRBD1 (5 bases). The CDR3 totals 13 residues. CDR1 is DFQATT, CDR2 SNEGSKA, per germline (reference sequence). Between the trimmed V and J ends, which lost 6 bases and 4 bases, there was a span of 13 bases.

In regard to this clonotype: The junction departs from germline at one end; a sequencing error may be responsible. The chain recombines TRBV5-8 with TRBJ2-3; D is undetermined. Germline loops: CDR1 SGHTS, CDR2 YDEGEE. The CDR3 is made up of 12 amino acids. CDR3 in amino acids: CASSWITDAQYF. The CDR3 DNA is TGTGCCAGCAGCTGGATTACAGATGCGCAGTATTTT.